This T cell receptor (beta chain) was identified in a study of cytomegalovirus exposure and HLA in healthy donors. Study-wide results and limits: Available immune exposure information was restricted to CMV serostatus only. In a later analysis, HLA-associated TCR beta chains were more clonally expanded than equally common others. In a later analysis, DRB1 alleles had the most associated TCRs; HLA-C alleles the fewest.

As regards this clone: Its antigen remains unknown. A junction end diverges from the germline sequence, so it may reflect a read error.

The PCR made use of 60 Vbeta and 13 Jbeta primers. Measured with immunoSEQ multiplex PCR; TCRdb has only the in-frame clones, and not every one. The sample contains under 200,000 clones, approximately 80% of which appear only once. Germline CDR1 reads MNHEY; CDR2 reads SVGAGI. CDR3 length: 13 amino acids. Sample: PBMCs. The sequence was obtained from a woman between 50 and 59 years old in good health and CMV-seronegative. The V and J genes are TRBV6-5 and TRBJ2-7; D might be TRBD2 (5 bases). CDR3 in amino acids: CASRAELSYGQYF. As DNA, the CDR3 is TGTGCCAGTCGAGCGGAACTCTCCTACGGGCAGTACTTC.